A single sample is the source of the 21 T cell receptor beta chains below, sequenced in a study of blood T cell repertoires in COVID-19. Measured with immunoSEQ multiplex PCR; TCRdb has only the in-frame clones, and not every one. The repertoire holds about 200,000 clones, with roughly 86% as singletons. Material: PBMCs or T cells enriched from blood (not recorded which). Receptors originate from a man aged 40-49 years with acute COVID-19.

The chain joins TRBV9 to TRBJ2-3, with D possibly TRBD2 on 6 matching bases. Germline CDR1 is SGDLS and CDR2 is YYNGEE. This CDR3 comprises 15 residues. V was shortened by 4 bases and J by 5 bases, with 17 bases between the two germline ends. The CDR3 DNA is TGTGCCAGCAGCTCTCATGGGACTGGCGGAGATACGCAGTATTTT. This translates into CASSSHGTGGDTQYF.

V gene TRBV9 combines with J gene TRBJ2-1; 9 nucleotides match TRBD2. CDR3 length equals 15 residues. Germline lookup yields CDR1 SGDLS and CDR2 YYNGEE. J gave up 3 bases and V 4 bases, and 5 bases lay outside the gene matches. The CDR3 DNA follows: TGTGCCAGCAGCCTTAGACTAGCGGACTACAATGAGCAGTTCTTC. This codes for CASSLRLADYNEQFF.

In its sample, this clone was seen once. The chain is built from TRBV7-8 and TRBJ1-2; 8 nucleotides match TRBD1. This CDR3 is built from 16 residues. Trimming at V came to 3 bases and at J to 8 bases, leaving 14 bases not matched to a gene. Germline CDR1 and CDR2: SGHVS and FQNEAQ. The CDR3 DNA is TGTGCCAGCAGCTTTTCCACGACAGGGGTTGGGTGGGGCTACACCTTC. This codes for CASSFSTTGVGWGYTF.

This clone was found a few times. The sample carries other DNA sequences with the same CDR3. J is TRBJ2-7 and V is TRBV9; D unresolved. V lost 0 bases and J lost 0, with 4 bases in between. Germline assignment: CDR1 SGDLS and CDR2 YYNGEE. The CDR3 spans 13 residues. Here the CDR3 reads CASSVASSYEQYF. CDR3 coding DNA: TGTGCCAGCAGCGTAGCTAGCTCCTACGAGCAGTACTTC.

The chain couples TRBV27 to TRBJ2-1; TRBD1 matches 9 bases. Germline V gene sequence: CDR1 MNHEY, CDR2 SMNVEV (reference sequence). The J segment lost 6 bases and the V segment lost 6 bases, leaving 9 bases of the junction unmatched. The CDR3 contains 15 residues. DNA for the CDR3: TGTGCCAGCAGCCCTACCGGGACAGGGATCAATGAGCAGTTCTTC. This translates into CASSPTGTGINEQFF.

This chain uses TRBV11-2 with TRBJ1-2; tentatively, D is TRBD1 (5 bases). V gave up 1 base and J gave up 8 bases, with 17 bases separating them. The CDR3 consists of 15 residues. The germline V gene has CDR1 SGHAT and CDR2 FQNNGV. The CDR3 DNA sequence: TGTGCCAGCAGCTTAGGGCCTACTTCAGGGTCCGGCTACACCTTC. Encoded protein: CASSLGPTSGSGYTF.

The chain joins TRBV19 to TRBJ2-3; TRBD2 is a possible D gene (6 bases). Germline values: CDR1 LNHDA, CDR2 SQIVND (reference sequence). V lost 6 bases, J lost 6 bases, and 25 bases lay in between. The CDR3 totals 17 residues. The CDR3 bases are TGTGCCAGTAGCCTTTCAGGGAGGCCCAGGGCAGGGGATACGCAGTATTTT. The encoded protein is CASSLSGRPRAGDTQYF.

The CDR3 reads CASSFGRVDEKLFF. The CDR3 DNA reads TGCGCCAGCAGCTTCGGGAGGGTGGATGAAAAACTGTTTTTT. V usage is TRBV5-1 and J usage is TRBJ1-4; unclear D gene. This CDR3 contains 14 residues. Between the trimmed V and J ends, which lost 2 bases and 6 bases, there was a span of 11 bases. The germline V gene has CDR1 SGHRS and CDR2 YFSETQ.

The chain employs TRBV20-1 and TRBJ2-4; D call uncertain. Germline values: CDR1 DFQATT, CDR2 SNEGSKA (reference sequence). V lost 6 bases to trimming and J lost 7 bases, with 10 bases between them. The CDR3 is 11 amino acids. In DNA form, the CDR3 reads TGCAGTGCCGCTCATCAGAACATTCAGTACTTC. It translates to CSAAHQNIQYF.

The chain is built from TRBV2 and TRBJ2-3, with D maybe TRBD1 (5 bases). CDR3 size: 14 residues. Per the germline V gene, CDR1 is SNHLY and CDR2 is FYNNEI. Trimming removed 3 bases at V and 6 bases at J, with 13 bases between. CDR3 sequence reads: CASSDPGRVDTQYF. In DNA form, the CDR3 reads TGTGCCAGCAGTGATCCGGGCAGGGTGGATACGCAGTATTTT.

V and J are TRBV4-3 and TRBJ2-2; D remains ambiguous. The CDR3 spans 15 residues. Germline CDR1 LGHNA, CDR2 YSLEER. V gave up 1 base and J gave up 6 bases, with 12 bases separating them. The CDR3 protein is CASSQVVSLAGELFF. Here the CDR3 DNA reads TGCGCCAGCAGCCAAGTCGTGAGTCTCGCCGGGGAGCTGTTTTTT.

The chain is built from TRBV30 and TRBJ1-1; possible D gene TRBD1, 6 bases. Deletions cut 5 bases from V and 1 base from J, with 17 bases between. The germline V gene has CDR1 GTSNPN and CDR2 SVGIG (reference sequence). The CDR3 loop spans 15 amino acids. The CDR3 loop is CAWVPAGAANTEAFF. Here the CDR3 DNA reads TGTGCCTGGGTACCAGCAGGGGCGGCGAACACTGAAGCTTTCTTT.

This rearrangement joins TRBV6-5 to TRBJ1-6; no clear D gene. CDR1 and CDR2 from the germline V gene are MNHEY and SVGAGI. The CDR3 loop spans 11 amino acids. Trimming removed 6 bases at V and 10 bases at J, with 7 bases between. In nucleotides, the CDR3 is TGTGCCAGCAGCGTCCAGTCACCCCTCCACTTT. This codes for CASSVQSPLHF.

This chain joins TRBV29-1 and TRBJ2-1; tentative D call: TRBD2 (6 bases). Trimming took off 8 bases at V and 9 bases at J, with 17 bases between the two ends. The V gene's germline CDR1 is SQVTM and CDR2 ANQGSEA. This CDR3 is built from 12 residues. CDR3 amino acids: CSLGGGGREQFF. The CDR3 DNA reads as TGCAGCTTGGGAGGTGGTGGCCGTGAGCAGTTCTTC.

The chain couples TRBV6-6 to TRBJ2-5; 9 bases map to TRBD2. Losses at the gene ends were 6 bases for V and 9 bases for J; bases not matched to a gene: 26. The CDR3 length is 19 residues. CDR1 and CDR2 (germline): MNHNY, SVGAGI (reference sequence). The CDR3 protein is CASSSRQAIPGLASEAQYF. The CDR3, as DNA: TGTGCCAGCAGCTCCAGACAGGCGATTCCGGGACTAGCTTCGGAGGCCCAGTACTTC.

The chain employs TRBV30 and TRBJ1-5; 11 bases map to TRBD1. Trimming took 5 bases from V and 5 from J; bases not matched to a gene: 5. Germline assignment: CDR1 GTSNPN and CDR2 SVGIG (reference sequence). This CDR3 is 14 amino acids long. CDR3 DNA: TGTGCCTGGGGAATGGGACAGGGGGATCAGCCCCAGCATTTT. It translates to CAWGMGQGDQPQHF.

For the CDR3, the DNA is TGTGCCATCAGTGAGTTGGGGGGGCAGCCCCAGCATTTT. This sequence encodes CAISELGGQPQHF. V usage is TRBV10-3 and J usage is TRBJ1-5; TRBD1 might be the D (5 bases). The CDR3 covers 13 residues. V lost 1 base and J 7 bases, leaving 8 bases between the germline ends. Per germline, CDR1 ENHRY and CDR2 SYGVKD.

V usage is TRBV4-2 and J usage is TRBJ2-1; TRBD1 aligns across 7 bases. CDR3 size: 15 residues. Germline CDR1 and CDR2: LGHNA and YNFKEQ. V was clipped by 0 bases and J by 6 bases; unmatched bases: 5. The CDR3 DNA reads TGTGCCAGCAGCCAAGAAAAGGGGGCCGGCAATGAGCAGTTCTTC. As protein: CASSQEKGAGNEQFF.

A few counts support this clone. The CDR3 DNA sequence: TGTGCCAGCAGTTACCGGACAGGAAGGGGTAACTATGGCTACACCTTC. Its protein is CASSYRTGRGNYGYTF. The chain links TRBV6-5 to TRBJ1-2; TRBD1 aligns across 7 bases. The germline gives CDR1 MNHEY, CDR2 SVGAGI. This CDR3 contains 16 residues. The trim removed 2 bases at V and 1 base at J, leaving 7 bases unmatched.

The chain links TRBV27 to TRBJ2-1; 7 bases are shared with TRBD1. This CDR3 contains 14 residues. With 5 bases clipped from V and 4 bases from J, the junction kept 5 bases outside the gene matches. Per the germline V gene, CDR1 is MNHEY and CDR2 is SMNVEV (reference sequence). The CDR3 region is CASSAGTAYNEQFF. Written as DNA, the CDR3 is TGTGCCAGCAGTGCCGGGACAGCTTACAATGAGCAGTTCTTC.

The genes are TRBV27 and TRBJ2-7; possible D gene TRBD1, 6 bases. V dropped 5 bases and J dropped 8 bases, with 10 bases sitting between them. This CDR3 has 11 amino acids. Looked up from germline, CDR1 is MNHEY and CDR2 is SMNVEV (reference sequence). As DNA, the CDR3 is TGTGCCAGCAGTCCCGGACAGCAGCAGTACTTC. Translation gives CASSPGQQQYF.